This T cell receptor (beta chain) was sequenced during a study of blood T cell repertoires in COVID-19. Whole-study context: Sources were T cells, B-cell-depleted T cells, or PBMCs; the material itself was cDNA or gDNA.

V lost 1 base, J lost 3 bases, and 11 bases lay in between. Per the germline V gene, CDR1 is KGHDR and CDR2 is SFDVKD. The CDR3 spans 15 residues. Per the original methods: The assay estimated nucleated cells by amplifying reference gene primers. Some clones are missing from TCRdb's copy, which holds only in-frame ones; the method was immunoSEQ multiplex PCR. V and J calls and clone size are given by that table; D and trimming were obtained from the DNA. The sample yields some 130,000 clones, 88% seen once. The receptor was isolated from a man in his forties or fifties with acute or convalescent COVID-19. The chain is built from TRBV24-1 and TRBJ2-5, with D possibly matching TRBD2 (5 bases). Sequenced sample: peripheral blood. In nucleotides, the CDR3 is TGTGCCACCAGTGATTTAAGACGGGATGAAGAGACCCAGTACTTC. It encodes CATSDLRRDEETQYF.